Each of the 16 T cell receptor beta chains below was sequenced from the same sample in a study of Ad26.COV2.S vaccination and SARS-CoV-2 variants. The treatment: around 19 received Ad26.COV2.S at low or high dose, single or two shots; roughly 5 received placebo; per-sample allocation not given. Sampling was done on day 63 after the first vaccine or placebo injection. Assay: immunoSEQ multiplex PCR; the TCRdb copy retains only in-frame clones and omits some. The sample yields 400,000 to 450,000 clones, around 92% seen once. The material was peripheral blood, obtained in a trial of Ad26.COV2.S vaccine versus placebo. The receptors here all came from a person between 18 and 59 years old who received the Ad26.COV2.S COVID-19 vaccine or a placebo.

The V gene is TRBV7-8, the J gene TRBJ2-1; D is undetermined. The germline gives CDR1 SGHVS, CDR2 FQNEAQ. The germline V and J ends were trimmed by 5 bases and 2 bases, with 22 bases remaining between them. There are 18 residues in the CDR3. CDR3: CASSPRRVGIDTYNEQFF. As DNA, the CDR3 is TGTGCCAGCAGCCCAAGAAGGGTAGGGATAGATACCTACAATGAGCAGTTCTTC.

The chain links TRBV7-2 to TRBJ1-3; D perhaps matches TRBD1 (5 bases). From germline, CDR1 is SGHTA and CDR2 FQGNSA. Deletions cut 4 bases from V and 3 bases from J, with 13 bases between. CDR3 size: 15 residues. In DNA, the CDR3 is TGTGCCAGCAGCTCGCTGGGGGACTTTGGAAACACCATATATTTT. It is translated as CASSSLGDFGNTIYF.

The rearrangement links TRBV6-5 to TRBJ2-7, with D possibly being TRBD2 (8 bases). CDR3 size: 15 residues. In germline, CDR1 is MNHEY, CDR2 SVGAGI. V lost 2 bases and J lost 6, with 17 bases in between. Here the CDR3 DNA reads TGTGCCAGCAGTTACGGGGAGGGGGCGGGAGGCGAGCAGTACTTC. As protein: CASSYGEGAGGEQYF.

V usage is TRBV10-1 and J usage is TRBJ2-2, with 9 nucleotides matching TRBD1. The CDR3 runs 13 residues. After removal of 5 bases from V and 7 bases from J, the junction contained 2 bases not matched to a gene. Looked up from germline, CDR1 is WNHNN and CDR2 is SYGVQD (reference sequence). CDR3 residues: CASSTGGLGELFF. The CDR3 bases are TGCGCCAGCAGTACAGGGGGCCTCGGGGAGCTGTTTTTT.

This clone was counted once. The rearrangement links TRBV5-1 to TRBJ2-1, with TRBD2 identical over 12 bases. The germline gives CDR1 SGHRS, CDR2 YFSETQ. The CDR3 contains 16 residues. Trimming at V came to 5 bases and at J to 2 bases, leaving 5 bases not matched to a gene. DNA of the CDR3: TGCGCCAGCAGACTAGCGGGGGGACGCGCCTACAATGAGCAGTTCTTC. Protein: CASRLAGGRAYNEQFF. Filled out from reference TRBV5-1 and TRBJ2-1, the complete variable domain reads KAGVTQTPRYLIKTRGQQVTLSCSPISGHRSVSWYQQTPGQGLQFLFEYFSETQRNKGNFPGRFSGRQFSNSRSEMNVSTLELGDSALYLCASRLAGGRAYNEQFFGPGTRLTVL.

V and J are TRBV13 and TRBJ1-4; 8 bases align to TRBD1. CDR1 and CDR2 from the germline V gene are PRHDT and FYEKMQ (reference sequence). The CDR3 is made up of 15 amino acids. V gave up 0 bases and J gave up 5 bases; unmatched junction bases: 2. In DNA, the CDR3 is TGTGCCAGCAGCTTAGGGGACAGGGAGAATGAAAAACTGTTTTTT. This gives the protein CASSLGDRENEKLFF.

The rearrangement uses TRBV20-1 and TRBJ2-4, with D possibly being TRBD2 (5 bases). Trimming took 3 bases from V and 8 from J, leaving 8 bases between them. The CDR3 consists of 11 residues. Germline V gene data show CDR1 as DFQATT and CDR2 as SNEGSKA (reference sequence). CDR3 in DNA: TGCAGTGCTAGGAGGGATTACATTCAGTACTTC. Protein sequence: CSARRDYIQYF.

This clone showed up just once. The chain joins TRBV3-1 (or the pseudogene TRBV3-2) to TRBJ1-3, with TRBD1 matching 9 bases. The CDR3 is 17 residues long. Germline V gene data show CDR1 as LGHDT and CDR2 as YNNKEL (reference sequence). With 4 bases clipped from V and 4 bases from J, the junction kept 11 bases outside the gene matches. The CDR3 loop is CASSPGQGLSLGNTIYF. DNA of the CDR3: TGTGCCAGCAGCCCGGGACAGGGCCTTTCTTTAGGAAACACCATATATTTT.

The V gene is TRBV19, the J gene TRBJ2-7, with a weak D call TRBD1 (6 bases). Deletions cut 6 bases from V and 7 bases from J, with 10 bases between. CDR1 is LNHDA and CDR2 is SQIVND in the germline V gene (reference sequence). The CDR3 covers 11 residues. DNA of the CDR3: TGTGCCAGTAGCAGGGGTTCGGAGCAGTACTTC. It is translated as CASSRGSEQYF.

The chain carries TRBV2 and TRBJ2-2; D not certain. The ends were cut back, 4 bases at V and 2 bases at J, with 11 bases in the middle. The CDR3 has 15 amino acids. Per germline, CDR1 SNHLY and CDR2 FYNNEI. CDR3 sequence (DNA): TGTGCCAGCAGTGCCTTATCCATAAACACCGGGGAGCTGTTTTTT. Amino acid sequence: CASSALSINTGELFF. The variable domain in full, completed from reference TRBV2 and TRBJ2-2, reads EPEVTQTPSHQVTQMGQEVILRCVPISNHLYFYWYRQILGQKVEFLVSFYNNEISEKSEIFDDQFSVERPDGSNFTLKIRSTKLEDSAMYFCASSALSINTGELFFGEGSRLTVL.

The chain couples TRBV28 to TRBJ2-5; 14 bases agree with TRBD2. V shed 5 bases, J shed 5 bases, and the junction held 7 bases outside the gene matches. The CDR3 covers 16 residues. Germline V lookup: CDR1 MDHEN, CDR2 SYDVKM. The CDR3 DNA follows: TGTGCCAGCAGTGAGACTAGCGGGGGGGCTTATGAGACCCAGTACTTC. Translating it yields CASSETSGGAYETQYF.

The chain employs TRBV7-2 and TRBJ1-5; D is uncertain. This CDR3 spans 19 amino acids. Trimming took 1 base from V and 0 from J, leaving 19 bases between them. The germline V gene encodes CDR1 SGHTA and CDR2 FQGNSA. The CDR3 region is CASSLDVGVKIYSNQPQHF. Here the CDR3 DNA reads TGTGCCAGCAGCTTAGATGTCGGCGTGAAGATTTATAGCAATCAGCCCCAGCATTTT.

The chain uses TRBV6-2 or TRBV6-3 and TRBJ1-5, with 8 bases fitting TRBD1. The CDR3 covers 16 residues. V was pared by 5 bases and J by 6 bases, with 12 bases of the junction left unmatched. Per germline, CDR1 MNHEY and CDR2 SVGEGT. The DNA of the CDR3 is TGTGCCAGCAGTCCCCGGGACAGGCTGGGTGGTCAGCCCCAGCATTTT. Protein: CASSPRDRLGGQPQHF.

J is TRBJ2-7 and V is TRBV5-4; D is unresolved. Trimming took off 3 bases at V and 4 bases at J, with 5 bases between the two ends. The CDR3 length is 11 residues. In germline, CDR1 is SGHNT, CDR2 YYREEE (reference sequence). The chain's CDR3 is CASSSQYEQYF. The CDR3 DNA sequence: TGTGCCAGCAGCTCCCAGTACGAGCAGTACTTC.

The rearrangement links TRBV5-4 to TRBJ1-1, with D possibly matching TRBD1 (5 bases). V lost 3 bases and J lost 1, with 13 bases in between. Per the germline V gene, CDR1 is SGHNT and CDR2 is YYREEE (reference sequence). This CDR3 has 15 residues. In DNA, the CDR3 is TGTGCCAGCAGCTCGGGGGGGGTACGGAACACTGAAGCTTTCTTT. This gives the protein CASSSGGVRNTEAFF.

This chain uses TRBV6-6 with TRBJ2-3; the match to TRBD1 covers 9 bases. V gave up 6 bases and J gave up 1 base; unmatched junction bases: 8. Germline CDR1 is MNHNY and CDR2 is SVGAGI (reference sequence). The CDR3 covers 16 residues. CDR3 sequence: CASSPVDRGGTDTQYF. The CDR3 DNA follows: TGTGCCAGCAGCCCCGTGGACAGGGGTGGCACAGATACGCAGTATTTT.